The subject of this entry is one TCR beta chain. Antigen specificity is unknown. Sequencing used immunoSEQ multiplex PCR; TCRdb keeps in-frame clones, though not all of them. Found here are around 150,000 clones, approximately 80% of them singletons; the top ten hold about 27%. Donors came from a validation cohort of about 110 subjects, distinct from the first 666-subject cohort. The data belong to a study of cytomegalovirus exposure and HLA in healthy donors. Study-wide results and limits: With high specificity and sensitivity, the classifier reportedly diagnosed cytomegalovirus status. CMV antigen specificity of three CMV-associated chains was confirmed in vitro.

Sequencing input: PBMCs. The receptor's source is a man younger than 40 in good health and CMV-seropositive.

CDR3 loop: CASSVVGQGGYGYTF. DNA of the CDR3: TGTGCCAGCAGCGTAGTGGGACAGGGTGGATATGGCTACACCTTC. The chain links TRBV9 to TRBJ1-2; 9 bases align to TRBD1. Germline CDR1 and CDR2: SGDLS and YYNGEE. The CDR3 contains 15 residues. V lost 0 bases and J lost 5; bases outside the gene matches: 5.